This entry describes one T cell receptor (beta chain). Profiling relied on immunoSEQ multiplex PCR, and the TCRdb table lists in-frame clones only, not all of them. The table lists about 79,000 clones, 92% of them singletons, with 0.5% to 0.55% in the top ten. The sample originates from a study of OX40 agonist ivuxolimab in advanced cancers. Study context: Patients undergoing dose escalation presented with hepatocellular carcinoma, melanoma, renal cell or head and neck cancer. Checkpoint inhibitors had been given previously to about 38% of patients. Participants, 75% to 90% male, averaged roughly 60 years of age, ranging from about 20 to 80.

The length of the CDR3 is 14 residues. Germline CDR1 is SEHNR and CDR2 is FQNEAQ (reference sequence). V was clipped by 11 bases and J by 6 bases; unmatched bases: 7. The genes are TRBV7-9 and TRBJ2-1, with 13 nucleotides matching TRBD2. Sample: CD4+ or CD8+ T cells sorted from blood, taken in a trial of the OX40 agonist ivuxolimab. The TCR was taken from an adult with an advanced solid tumor such as melanoma, head and neck, liver or kidney cancer. The CDR3 region has the DNA TGTGCCGTATCGGGACTAGCGGGGCTCAATGAGCAGTTCTTC. Encoded protein: CAVSGLAGLNEQFF.